This T cell receptor beta chain was captured in a study of T cell responses to AZD1222 COVID-19 vaccine. About the research overall: Second-dose schedules of about 4 or about 12 weeks were combined. Study results and caveats: The study found vaccine-associated CD4 TCRs spanning spike, dominant at 160-218 and 743-854. Baseline serostatus was positive in only six AZD1222 recipients.

Sequenced by immunoSEQ multiplex PCR; TCRdb stores in-frame clones only, minus some. The sample lists more than 150,000 clones, around 90% occurring once. Germline loops: CDR1 SGHTA, CDR2 FQGNSA. The CDR3 covers 15 residues. Trimming removed 2 bases from V and 2 bases from J, with 9 bases in between. Comment on this clone: Its antigen is not identified.

The rearrangement joins TRBV7-2 to TRBJ1-4, with D unclear. This receptor was taken from an adult in good health. The sample consisted of peripheral blood, taken on day 0 of AZD1222 vaccination. This CDR3 is CASSLLGRTNEKLFF. The CDR3 DNA follows: TGTGCCAGCAGCTTACTGGGCCGGACTAATGAAAAACTGTTTTTT.